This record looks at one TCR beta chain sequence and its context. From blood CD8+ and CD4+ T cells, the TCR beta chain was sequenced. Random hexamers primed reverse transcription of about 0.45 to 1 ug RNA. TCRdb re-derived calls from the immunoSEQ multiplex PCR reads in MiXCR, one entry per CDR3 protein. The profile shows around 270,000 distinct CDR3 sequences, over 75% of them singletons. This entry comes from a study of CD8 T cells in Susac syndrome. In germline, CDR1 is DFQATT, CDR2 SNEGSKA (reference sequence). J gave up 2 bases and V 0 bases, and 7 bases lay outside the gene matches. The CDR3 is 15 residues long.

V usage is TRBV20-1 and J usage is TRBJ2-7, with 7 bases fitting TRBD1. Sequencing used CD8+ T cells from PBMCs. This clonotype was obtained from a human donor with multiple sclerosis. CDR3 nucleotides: TGCAGTGCTAGAGATGGTATGCAGGGGGCCTACGAGCAGTACTTC. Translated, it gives CSARDGMQGAYEQYF.